This TCR beta chain was sequenced in a study of identical twins. Overall study results and limits: Models underestimated out-of-frame TCR alpha sharing in monozygotic twins. Out-of-frame alpha sequences common to twins exhibited an excess of low generation probability.

The CDR3 covers 14 residues. With V trimmed by 7 bases and J by 6 bases, 8 bases remained unmatched. Points on this clonotype: No antigen is known for it.

Template switching created a universal primer site, and the cDNA included unique molecular identifiers. MiXCR, applied by TCRdb to the 5' RACE reads, yields one record per CDR3 protein. The profile shows about 530,000 distinct CDR3 sequences, 20% to 25% of them singletons. A further study also used this sample, focusing on yellow fever vaccine responses in identical twins. That report notes: Reportedly, twins showed a vaccine T cell response that looked partly convergent and partly personalized.

This chain connects TRBV12-3 or TRBV12-4 to TRBJ1-4, with 7 bases lining up with TRBD1. The sequence was obtained from a woman aged 18 to 35 in good health. Sequencing was carried out using CD4+ T cells sorted from blood. The CDR3 region is CASNHRGWDEKLFF. Written as DNA, the CDR3 is TGTGCCAGCAACCACAGGGGATGGGATGAAAAACTGTTTTTT.